This T cell receptor (beta chain) appears in the sequencing data of a study of blood T cell repertoires in COVID-19. At the level of the study: T cells, B-cell-depleted T cells, or PBMCs supplied cDNA or gDNA.

TCRdb keeps only in-frame clones here, not all; method: immunoSEQ multiplex PCR. The table shows tens of thousands of clones, with 87% occurring only once. Sample: peripheral blood. The sequence came from a human donor with active COVID-19. The donor label of this sample is uncertain.

The DNA for the CDR3 is TGTGCCATCAGTGGGGGAGGCCACGAGCAGTACTTC. Translation: CAISGGGHEQYF. The chain carries TRBV10-3 and TRBJ2-7; D is possibly TRBD2 (6 bases). The V end was cut by 4 bases, the J end by 5 bases, with 9 bases between. This CDR3 contains 12 residues. Germline V gene data show CDR1 as ENHRY and CDR2 as SYGVKD.